This T cell receptor beta chain was captured by sequencing in a study of response to subunit inactivated influenza vaccine. Germline-derived CDR1 and CDR2 are SGHVS and FQNEAQ. The J segment lost 2 bases and the V segment lost 5 bases, leaving 19 bases of the junction unmatched. CDR3 length equals 20 residues. This clonotype occurred many times. MiXCR was run by TCRdb on the RT-PCR reads, yielding one entry per CDR3 protein. The data hold about 190,000 distinct CDR3 sequences, with over 13% observed a single time. The sequencing here drew on CD8+ T cells sorted from PBMCs, taken 4 to 6 days after vaccination. This sequence joins TRBV7-8 and TRBJ1-4; 8 nucleotides align to TRBD1. This TCR was sampled from a man in his fifties who received an inactivated influenza vaccine. The CDR3 is CASSPNRGWTGPRTNEKLFF. CDR3 DNA: TGTGCCAGCAGCCCGAACAGGGGATGGACAGGGCCGAGGACTAATGAAAAACTGTTTTTT.